The 17 T cell receptor beta chains given below trace back to one sample, sequenced in a study of cytomegalovirus exposure and HLA in healthy donors. Both 60 Vbeta primers and 13 Jbeta primers went into the PCR. Clones were read by immunoSEQ multiplex PCR, and TCRdb kept only the in-frame ones, dropping some. The table shows around 240,000 clones, with roughly 80% occurring only once. What was sequenced was PBMCs. Receptors originate from a woman aged 40 to 49 in good health and CMV-seropositive.

This chain links TRBV7-2 with TRBJ1-1, with D hard to call. Germline CDR1 and CDR2: SGHTA and FQGNSA. V was trimmed by 2 bases and J by 6 bases, leaving 10 bases between them. This CDR3 has 13 residues. CDR3 amino acids: CASSLSGRAEAFF. CDR3 coding DNA: TGTGCCAGCAGCTTATCGGGGAGAGCTGAAGCTTTCTTT. The full variable domain, rest sourced from reference TRBV7-2 and TRBJ1-1, is GAGVSQSPSNKVTEKGKDVELRCDPISGHTALYWYRQSLGQGLEFLIYFQGNSAPDKSGLPSDRFSAERTGGSVSTLTIQRTQQEDSAVYLCASSLSGRAEAFFGQGTRLTVV.

The rearrangement joins TRBV21-1 to TRBJ2-1; the table gives TRBD1 as D, unverified against the DNA. TRBV21-1 is an annotated pseudogene. There are 14 residues in the CDR3. This chain's CDR3 is CASTPCDRDNEQFF. CDR3 DNA sequence: TGTGCCAGCACCCCTTGCGACAGGGACAATGAGCAGTTCTTC.

The chain employs TRBV7-7 and TRBJ2-5, with TRBD2 identical over 8 bases. CDR3 length: 15 residues. The J segment lost 4 bases and the V segment lost 2 bases, leaving 6 bases of the junction unmatched. Per germline, CDR1 SSHAT and CDR2 FNYEAQ (reference sequence). The CDR3 loop reads CASSLSPGGPETQYF. The CDR3, as DNA: TGTGCCAGCAGCTTATCCCCGGGGGGGCCAGAGACCCAGTACTTC. The whole variable domain, filled in from reference TRBV7-7 and TRBJ2-5, reads GAGVSQSPRYKVTKRGQDVTLRCDPISSHATLYWYQQALGQGPEFLTYFNYEAQPDKSGLPSDRFSAERPEGSISTLTIQRTEQRDSAMYRCASSLSPGGPETQYFGPGTRLLVL.

The CDR3 here is CASSRASGRASEQFF. The DNA for the CDR3 is TGTGCCAGCTCACGGGCCAGCGGGAGGGCAAGTGAGCAGTTCTTC. V gene TRBV18 combines with J gene TRBJ2-1; 10 nucleotides match TRBD2. CDR3 length: 15 residues. Germline V gene sequence: CDR1 KGHSH, CDR2 LQKENI. V was clipped by 4 bases and J by 9 bases; unmatched bases: 9. Complete variable domain (other parts from reference TRBV18 and TRBJ2-1): NAGVMQNPRHLVRRRGQEARLRCSPMKGHSHVYWYRQLPEEGLKFMVYLQKENIIDESGMPKERFSAEFPKEGPSILRIQQVVRGDSAAYFCASSRASGRASEQFFGPGTRLTVL.

The chain links TRBV6-1 to TRBJ1-2; TRBD1 matches 9 bases. This CDR3 has 15 residues. CDR1 MNHNS and CDR2 SASEGT come from the germline V gene. Trimming cost V 4 bases and J 3 bases; bases outside gene matches: 6. In nucleotides, the CDR3 is TGTGCCAGCAGTGCACAGGGGGCTAGGGACTATGGCTACACCTTC. As protein: CASSAQGARDYGYTF.

The chain links TRBV10-3 to TRBJ1-2, with TRBD1 identical over 8 bases. CDR1 and CDR2 (germline): ENHRY, SYGVKD. The CDR3 length is 13 residues. Unmatched junction bases numbered 2, after V lost 0 bases and J lost 8 bases. CDR3 in DNA: TGTGCCATCAGTGAGTCCCAGGGGGCAGGCTACACCTTC. Protein: CAISESQGAGYTF.

V and J are TRBV7-2 and TRBJ1-2; D not certain. From germline, CDR1 is SGHTA and CDR2 FQGNSA. V lost 3 bases, J lost 8 bases, and 10 bases lay in between. The CDR3 extends over 12 amino acids. In DNA form, the CDR3 reads TGTGCCAGCAGCTTCCTGTTGCGGGGCTACACCTTC. Translation: CASSFLLRGYTF.

This chain connects TRBV5-6 to TRBJ2-7, with 7 bases identical to TRBD1. Trimming removed 2 bases from V and 6 bases from J; junction bases left unmatched: 11. This CDR3 has 15 residues. Germline V gives CDR1 SGHDT, CDR2 YYEEEE. The CDR3 protein is CASSFTVTGVREQYF. The CDR3 DNA follows: TGTGCCAGCAGCTTTACCGTCACAGGGGTGCGCGAGCAGTACTTC.

Details on this clone: The identical CDR3 is also encoded by other nucleotide sequences in the sample. This rearrangement joins TRBV2 to TRBJ1-1, with D possibly TRBD1 on 6 matching bases. Germline assignment: CDR1 SNHLY and CDR2 FYNNEI. The CDR3 covers 13 residues. V lost 6 bases to trimming and J lost 3 bases, with 11 bases between them. The CDR3 protein is CASRVQGYTEAFF. CDR3 bases: TGTGCCAGCAGGGTGCAGGGGTACACTGAAGCTTTCTTT.

The V call is TRBV9, the J call TRBJ2-7; TRBD2 matches 13 bases. The CDR3 has 19 residues. V trimming: 0 bases; J trimming: 3 bases; junction bases outside the gene matches: 12. The germline CDR1 and CDR2 sequences are SGDLS and YYNGEE. The CDR3 DNA reads as TGTGCCAGCAGCGTAGCGGGGGGGACTAGCGGGGATGAAAACTACGAGCAGTACTTC. Protein: CASSVAGGTSGDENYEQYF.

The chain uses TRBV27 and TRBJ1-1; 7 bases match TRBD1. Germline CDR1 and CDR2: MNHEY and SMNVEV (reference sequence). The V gene end was trimmed by 6 bases and the J gene end by 4 bases; junction bases not matched to a gene: 8. The CDR3 is 14 amino acids. CDR3 in amino acids: CASRRGTGVTEAFF. CDR3 in DNA: TGTGCCAGCAGAAGAGGAACAGGGGTCACTGAAGCTTTCTTT.

V is TRBV7-9 and J is TRBJ2-1; 8 positions agree with TRBD2. The CDR3 spans 18 residues. Unmatched junction bases numbered 14, after V lost 3 bases and J lost 4 bases. CDR1 and CDR2 from the germline V gene are SEHNR and FQNEAQ (reference sequence). The CDR3 reads CASSFGSGGSEFYNEQFF. CDR3 bases: TGTGCCAGCAGCTTCGGGAGCGGGGGTTCCGAATTTTACAATGAGCAGTTCTTC.

The CDR3 reads CATRLRGRDQPQHF. DNA of the CDR3: TGTGCCACCCGCCTGCGGGGCCGGGATCAGCCCCAGCATTTT. The chain combines TRBV6-5 with TRBJ1-5, with D possibly TRBD1 on 5 matching bases. The germline V gene encodes CDR1 MNHEY and CDR2 SVGAGI. This CDR3 region has 14 residues. V gave up 10 bases and J gave up 5 bases, with 18 bases separating them.

This clone was counted once. Here the CDR3 reads CASGTSGPYEQYF. The CDR3 coding sequence is TGTGCCAGTGGGACTAGCGGGCCTTACGAGCAGTACTTC. The genes are TRBV6-1 and TRBJ2-5; TRBD2 aligns across 12 bases. The DNA end lines up better with TRBJ2-7; the J call may be wrong. The CDR3 length is 13 residues. Germline CDR1 is MNHNS and CDR2 is SASEGT.

V is TRBV7-2 and J is TRBJ1-2, with 8 bases fitting TRBD1. Germline V gives CDR1 SGHTA, CDR2 FQGNSA. V was pared by 5 bases and J by 7 bases, with 6 bases of the junction left unmatched. The CDR3 consists of 13 residues. The CDR3 nucleotides are TGTGCCAGCAGCCCCGTAACAGGGGGTGGCTACACCTTC. The encoded protein is CASSPVTGGGYTF.

This chain joins TRBV5-1 and TRBJ2-1; TRBD2 matches at 10 bases. CDR3 length: 17 amino acids. The V and J ends lost 0 bases and 4 bases, in that order; junction bases with no gene match: 7. Per the germline V gene, CDR1 is SGHRS and CDR2 is YFSETQ. The DNA of the CDR3 is TGCGCCAGCAGCTTGGGGGCTAGCGGGGGAGGATACAATGAGCAGTTCTTC. Encoded protein: CASSLGASGGGYNEQFF. Filled out from reference TRBV5-1 and TRBJ2-1, the complete variable domain reads KAGVTQTPRYLIKTRGQQVTLSCSPISGHRSVSWYQQTPGQGLQFLFEYFSETQRNKGNFPGRFSGRQFSNSRSEMNVSTLELGDSALYLCASSLGASGGGYNEQFFGPGTRLTVL.

The chain carries TRBV7-9 and TRBJ1-1; D ambiguous. Trimming removed 4 bases from V and 2 bases from J, with 17 bases in between. The germline V gene has CDR1 SEHNR and CDR2 FQNEAQ (reference sequence). The CDR3 covers 16 residues. For the CDR3, the DNA is TGTGCCAGCAGCTCCCCAGTGTCAAACACAAACACTGAAGCTTTCTTT. The encoded protein is CASSSPVSNTNTEAFF.